This passage covers 3 T cell receptor beta chains from one sample sequenced in a study of T cells after yellow fever vaccination. MiXCR, applied by TCRdb to the 5' RACE reads, yields one record per CDR3 protein. The sample includes about 510,000 distinct CDR3 sequences, 20% to 25% seen only once; the top ten take about 17%. Here the sequenced sample was PBMCs, taken approximately 22 days after the first yellow fever vaccination. All receptors derive from a man aged 18 to 30 who received the YFV17D yellow fever vaccine.

In this sample, this clonotype turned up a few times. V and J are TRBV20-1 and TRBJ2-2; D might be TRBD2 (6 bases). This CDR3 comprises 14 residues. Germline V CDR1 and CDR2: DFQATT, SNEGSKA (reference sequence). Trimming left V 2 bases short and J 5 bases short, with 12 bases between. CDR3 sequence: CSARSAGRTGELFF. CDR3 sequence (DNA): TGCAGTGCTAGAAGTGCGGGGCGTACCGGGGAGCTGTTTTTT.

This clonotype showed up many times. The V gene is TRBV5-1, the J gene TRBJ2-3; possibly TRBD1 or TRBD2 for D (5 bases each). CDR1 is SGHRS, CDR2 YFSETQ, per germline. The CDR3 extends over 21 amino acids. The V end lost 4 bases, the J end lost 1 base, and 31 bases lay between the germline ends. Written as DNA, the CDR3 is TGCGCCAGCAGCCTCAGACCTACGGGGCCGGCAACCCGGAGAGGCACAGATACGCAGTATTTT. Protein sequence: CASSLRPTGPATRRGTDTQYF.

The V call is TRBV12-3 or TRBV12-4, the J call TRBJ2-3, with 8 bases that match TRBD1. V lost 7 bases, J lost 1 base, and 7 bases stayed unmatched. The CDR3 covers 15 residues. The CDR3 region has the DNA TGTGCCAGCAATTCCGGGACAGGAGGCACAGATACGCAGTATTTT. It yields the protein CASNSGTGGTDTQYF.